Following are 21 T cell receptor beta chains from one sample sequenced in a study of identical twins. Using its own MiXCR run on the 5' RACE reads, TCRdb lists one record per CDR3 protein. The table shows about 920,000 distinct CDR3 sequences, with 9% to 15% occurring only once. Separately, the same data were catalogued under a study of yellow fever vaccine responses in identical twins.

The sequenced sample consisted of PBMCs. The receptors come from a young woman in good health.

The chain combines TRBV25-1 with TRBJ2-1; 8 bases match TRBD1. J lost 15 bases, V lost 0 bases, and 16 bases had no gene match. Germline CDR1 is MGHDK and CDR2 is SYGVNS. CDR3 length equals 16 residues. The CDR3 region is CASSEYGGQGASRAFF. The CDR3 nucleotides read TGTGCCAGCAGTGAATACGGAGGCCAGGGGGCCTCTAGGGCGTTCTTC.

This clonotype was observed a handful of times. The V call is TRBV11-1, the J call TRBJ2-7, with 15 bases that match TRBD2. V lost 4 bases, J lost 2 bases, and 12 bases stayed unmatched. Germline CDR1 SGHAT, CDR2 FQDESV (reference sequence). This CDR3 spans 19 amino acids. The CDR3 sequence: CASSSGPGLAGGFPYEQYF. CDR3 coding DNA: TGTGCCAGCAGCTCAGGGCCGGGACTAGCGGGAGGATTCCCCTACGAGCAGTACTTC.

J is TRBJ1-2 and V is TRBV12-3 or TRBV12-4; D is perhaps TRBD1 (5 bases). V lost 4 bases and J 12 bases, leaving 12 bases between the germline ends. This CDR3 has 11 residues. For the CDR3, the DNA is TGTGCCAGCAGTTCCGCCAGGGCCCACACCTTC. This sequence encodes CASSSARAHTF.

This clonotype was picked up a small number of times. This chain uses TRBV25-1 with TRBJ2-7, with 8 bases identical to TRBD1. From germline, CDR1 is MGHDK and CDR2 SYGVNS. The length of the CDR3 is 15 residues. The ends lost 6 bases at V and 0 bases at J; junction bases unmatched: 7. Here the CDR3 reads CASRTGQGASYEQYF. CDR3 nucleotides: TGTGCCAGCAGAACAGGGCAGGGGGCCTCCTACGAGCAGTACTTC.

The chain carries TRBV28 and TRBJ2-2, with D maybe TRBD2 (5 bases). V dropped 2 bases and J dropped 3 bases, with 10 bases sitting between them. Per the germline V gene, CDR1 is MDHEN and CDR2 is SYDVKM. The CDR3 covers 15 residues. CDR3: CASSLVDYDTGELFF. For the CDR3, the DNA is TGTGCCAGCAGTTTAGTCGACTACGACACCGGGGAGCTGTTTTTT.

This clonotype has a count of ten or more. The chain links TRBV12-3 or TRBV12-4 to TRBJ1-3; no clear D. V was cut by 8 bases and J by 0 bases, with 2 bases left in between. This CDR3 has 11 residues. The CDR3 DNA reads as TGTGCCAGCGGCTCTGGAAACACCATATATTTT. Amino acid sequence: CASGSGNTIYF.

This clonotype was recorded at least ten times. The V call is TRBV12-3 or TRBV12-4, the J call TRBJ1-1; D is perhaps TRBD1 (5 bases). The CDR3 sequence is 14 residues long. V gave up 6 bases and J gave up 1 base, with 12 bases separating them. Here the CDR3 DNA reads TGTGCCAGCAGGCCAGGACACACGAACACTGAAGCTTTCTTT. Protein: CASRPGHTNTEAFF.

The chain is built from TRBV20-1 and TRBJ2-3; 9 bases are a match to TRBD2. V shed 6 bases, J shed 2 bases, and the junction held 15 bases outside the gene matches. Germline assignment: CDR1 DFQATT and CDR2 SNEGSKA (reference sequence). CDR3 length: 17 residues. Written as DNA, the CDR3 is TGCAGTGCGCATCCGGGACTAGCAGCCGCCCCCACAGATACGCAGTATTTT. This encodes CSAHPGLAAAPTDTQYF.

This clonotype has at least ten counts. The V and J genes are TRBV12-3 or TRBV12-4 and TRBJ1-6; D gene uncertain. Trimming pared 6 bases from V and 10 bases from J, leaving 19 bases between. CDR3 length: 15 amino acids. The CDR3 spells CASSFQVVGWSPLHF. CDR3 coding DNA: TGTGCCAGCAGCTTTCAGGTTGTCGGGTGGTCACCCCTCCACTTT.

The rearrangement joins TRBV11-2 to TRBJ2-7; 9 nucleotides match TRBD1. Germline V lookup: CDR1 SGHAT, CDR2 FQNNGV. V lost 3 bases, J lost 3 bases, and 3 bases stayed unmatched. The CDR3 is made up of 14 amino acids. This CDR3 reads CASSLGTGFYEQYV. CDR3 DNA sequence: TGTGCCAGCAGCTTGGGGACAGGGTTCTACGAGCAGTACGTC.

This clonotype was seen only a few times. V is TRBV20-1 and J is TRBJ2-7; 10 nucleotides agree with TRBD1. Germline loops: CDR1 DFQATT, CDR2 SNEGSKA (reference sequence). The CDR3 totals 16 residues. The ends lost 4 bases at V and 0 bases at J; junction bases unmatched: 9. The CDR3 nucleotides read TGCAGTGCTACTCGCCCGGGACAGGGGCCCTCCTACGAGCAGTACTTC. Protein: CSATRPGQGPSYEQYF.

The chain has TRBV4-1 and TRBJ2-5; D call uncertain. The CDR3 extends over 13 amino acids. V was pared by 4 bases and J by 5 bases, with 11 bases between. From germline, CDR1 is MGHRA and CDR2 YSYEKL. The CDR3 here is CASSPTLGETQYF. The CDR3 nucleotides read TGCGCCAGCAGCCCTACCCTGGGTGAGACCCAGTACTTC.

This clonotype turned up a few times. The rearrangement joins TRBV28 to TRBJ2-7; D unclear. V lost 1 base and J 2 bases, leaving 9 bases between the germline ends. The CDR3 covers 14 residues. Germline V gene lookup returns CDR1 MDHEN and CDR2 SYDVKM. The CDR3, as DNA: TGTGCCAGCAGTTTATTGGCAGTCCCCTACGAGCAGTACGTC. It codes for CASSLLAVPYEQYV.

The chain combines TRBV20-1 with TRBJ2-5; 8 bases align to TRBD1. Germline values: CDR1 DFQATT, CDR2 SNEGSKA (reference sequence). The CDR3 covers 13 residues. After removal of 3 bases from V and 5 bases from J, the junction contained 5 bases not matched to a gene. The CDR3, as DNA: TGCAGTGCTAGCCAGGGGGCGGAGGAGACCCAGTACTTC. It encodes CSASQGAEETQYF.

This clonotype was detected a few times. The chain uses TRBV3-1 and TRBJ2-5; D might be TRBD1 (6 bases). Trimming pared 0 bases from V and 4 bases from J, leaving 21 bases between. In germline, CDR1 is LGHDT, CDR2 YNNKEL (reference sequence). CDR3 length: 18 residues. For the CDR3, the DNA is TGTGCCAGCAGCCAAGATATGAGGCAGGGGCCCTTTTTAGAGACCCAGTACTTC. This gives the protein CASSQDMRQGPFLETQYF.

This clonotype has just a few counts. The chain joins TRBV28 to TRBJ2-3, with TRBD2 identical over 9 bases. CDR3 length equals 16 residues. Germline loops: CDR1 MDHEN, CDR2 SYDVKM. Trimming at V came to 6 bases and at J to 4 bases, leaving 11 bases not matched to a gene. CDR3 in DNA: TGTGCCAGCAGCTACGTAGCGGGGGCCGATCCAGATACGCAGTATTTT. It codes for CASSYVAGADPDTQYF.

This clonotype was observed many times. The V gene is TRBV10-3, the J gene TRBJ2-1; 10 bases agree with TRBD1. Trimming took 6 bases from V and 5 from J; bases not matched to a gene: 10. This CDR3 has 16 amino acids. From germline, CDR1 is ENHRY and CDR2 SYGVKD. The CDR3 bases are TGTGCCATCAGAAGGCTGGGACAGGGGACGAACAATGAGCAGTTCTTC. It codes for CAIRRLGQGTNNEQFF.

This chain joins TRBV6-5 and TRBJ2-7, with D perhaps TRBD1 (5 bases). The CDR3 contains 15 residues. Germline V lookup: CDR1 MNHEY, CDR2 SVGAGI. Trimming removed 0 bases at V and 6 bases at J, with 15 bases between. The CDR3 region has the DNA TGTGCCAGCAGTTACTCGTTAGGGCAGGGTACCGAGCAGTACTTC. It yields the protein CASSYSLGQGTEQYF.

The V call is TRBV5-1, the J call TRBJ2-7, with TRBD2 identical over 9 bases. Germline CDR1 is SGHRS and CDR2 is YFSETQ. The CDR3 is 14 residues long. V gave up 5 bases and J gave up 4 bases; unmatched junction bases: 7. The CDR3 loop reads CASRPVTSGYEQYF. The DNA of the CDR3 is TGCGCCAGCAGACCTGTGACTAGCGGTTACGAGCAGTACTTC.

V and J are TRBV4-1 and TRBJ2-7, with 11 bases matching TRBD1. This CDR3 is built from 17 residues. V was pared by 0 bases and J by 6 bases, with 10 bases of the junction left unmatched. Germline V gene data show CDR1 as MGHRA and CDR2 as YSYEKL. In DNA form, the CDR3 reads TGCGCCAGCAGCCAAGATCCCGGACAGGGGGCCAGGGGCGAGCAGTACGTC. Amino acid sequence: CASSQDPGQGARGEQYV.

This clonotype has more than one count but fewer than ten. The chain has TRBV12-3 or TRBV12-4 and TRBJ2-3; D is unclear. V shed 2 bases and J shed 3 bases, with 9 bases lying between them. The CDR3 has 14 residues. In DNA, the CDR3 is TGTGCCAGCAGTTTACTAGTTGGGACAGATACGCAGTATTTT. Translation: CASSLLVGTDTQYF.